This TCR beta chain was retrieved from a study of blood T cell repertoires in COVID-19. Across the whole study: Acute-phase and convalescent COVID-19 samples originated in the United States, Italy and Spain.

Original handling: Amplification from reference gene primers served as the basis for estimated nucleated cell counts. Sequencing was performed with immunoSEQ multiplex PCR; in TCRdb, only in-frame clones are kept and a portion is missing. The V and J calls and clone size are taken from that table; D and trimming were inferred from the DNA. This sample has some 260,000 clones, with 82% found just once. V lost 4 bases and J lost 2, with 9 bases in between. This CDR3 comprises 13 residues. Germline-derived CDR1 and CDR2 are SNHLY and FYNNEI. The sequenced material came from peripheral blood. The chain carries TRBV2 and TRBJ2-7; D is possibly TRBD1 (6 bases). The sequence was collected from a woman aged 18-35 years with acute or convalescent COVID-19. CDR3: CASSGDNTYEQYF. The CDR3 nucleotides read TGTGCCAGCAGTGGGGACAATACCTACGAGCAGTACTTC.